This T cell receptor beta chain appears in the sequencing data of a study of beta chain features in type 1 diabetes. For the study at large: Healthy donors, compared against patients, showed similar age, gender and cell yields.

Sorting with CD45RO/CCR7/CD25/CD127/CD95/CD27 yielded naive, central memory, regulatory and stem-like memory CD4+ cells. In regard to this clone: Its target is unknown.

The CDR3 sequence is 14 residues long. V lost 0 bases to trimming and J lost 8 bases, with 16 bases between them. CDR1 is SQVTM and CDR2 is ANQGSEA in the germline V gene. Findings of the study overall: All four CD4+ subsets of Type 1 diabetes patients contained TCRB CDR3s that were moderately but significantly shorter.

Expressed TCRB transcripts got sequenced, as all isolated RNA was reverse transcribed. Libraries were prepared by immunoSEQ multiplex PCR; TCRdb keeps only in-frame clonotypes and omits some of them. The data hold approximately 150,000 clones, with roughly 60% observed a single time. What was sequenced was naive CD4+ T cells from blood. The chain recombines TRBV29-1 with TRBJ1-2; D gene unclear. The clonotype was recovered from a man aged 30 to 39 with type 1 diabetes. The CDR3 sequence: CSVEEEEGRHGYTF. The DNA of the CDR3 is TGCAGCGTTGAAGAAGAAGAGGGCAGGCACGGCTACACCTTC.